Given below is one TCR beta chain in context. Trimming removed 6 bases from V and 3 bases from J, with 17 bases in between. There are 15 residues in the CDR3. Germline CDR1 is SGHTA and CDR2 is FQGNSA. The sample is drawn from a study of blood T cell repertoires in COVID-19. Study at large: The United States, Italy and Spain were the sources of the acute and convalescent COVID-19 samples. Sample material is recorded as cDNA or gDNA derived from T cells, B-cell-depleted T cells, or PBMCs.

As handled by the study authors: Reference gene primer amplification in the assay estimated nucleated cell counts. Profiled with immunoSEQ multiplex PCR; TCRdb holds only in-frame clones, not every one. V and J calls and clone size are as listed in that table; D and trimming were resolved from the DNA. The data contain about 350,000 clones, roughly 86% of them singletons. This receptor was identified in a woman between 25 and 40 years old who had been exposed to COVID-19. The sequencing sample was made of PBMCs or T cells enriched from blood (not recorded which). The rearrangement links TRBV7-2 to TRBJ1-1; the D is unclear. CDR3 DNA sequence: TGTGCCAGCAGTATCCCTAAATGGAGGGACACTGAAGCTTTCTTT. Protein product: CASSIPKWRDTEAFF.